The 11 T cell receptor beta chains presented below share a single source sample, sequenced in a study of CD8 T cells in ankylosing spondylitis. Each CDR3 protein is one row after TCRdb ran MiXCR on the 5' RACE reads. This table holds 200,000 to 250,000 distinct CDR3 sequences, roughly 24% found once. Sequencing used blood, either unsorted or a sorted T cell fraction (not recorded which). These receptor sequences come from a male donor with ankylosing spondylitis or in good health (not recorded which).

The sample holds a few counts of this clonotype. The genes are TRBV12-3 or TRBV12-4 and TRBJ2-7, with 7 bases identical to TRBD1. V shed 5 bases and J 0 bases; nucleotides not matched to a gene: 4. The CDR3 length is 14 residues. The CDR3 coding sequence is TGTGCCAGCAGTAAGGGACAGAACTCCTACGAGCAGTACTTC. Amino acids: CASSKGQNSYEQYF.

This clonotype has just a few counts. CDR3 sequence reads: CSASNQGPSYEQYF. The CDR3 DNA reads as TGCAGCGCCTCAAACCAGGGGCCTAGCTACGAGCAGTACTTC. This sequence joins TRBV29-1 and TRBJ2-7, with TRBD1 as a possible D gene (6 bases). Germline CDR1 and CDR2: SQVTM and ANQGSEA. Trimming removed 7 bases from V and 3 bases from J, with 19 bases in between. CDR3 size: 14 residues.

The chain has TRBV18 and TRBJ2-7, with TRBD2 matching 7 bases. Unmatched junction bases numbered 7, after V lost 4 bases and J lost 1 base. CDR3 size: 15 residues. Germline CDR1 is KGHSH and CDR2 is LQKENI. The CDR3 DNA sequence: TGTGCCAGCTCACAACCGGGACTATCTTCCTACGAGCAGTACTTC. This sequence encodes CASSQPGLSSYEQYF.

This clonotype has a count of ten or more. This chain uses TRBV5-1 with TRBJ1-2; no definite D call. V dropped 0 bases and J dropped 5 bases, with 11 bases sitting between them. Germline lookup yields CDR1 SGHRS and CDR2 YFSETQ. This CDR3 region has 14 residues. For the CDR3, the DNA is TGCGCCAGCAGCTTGGCCGTGGCAGGATATGGCTACACCTTC. Amino acids: CASSLAVAGYGYTF.

This clonotype turned up a few times. The chain employs TRBV20-1 and TRBJ2-3, with D unclear. Germline CDR1 is DFQATT and CDR2 is SNEGSKA (reference sequence). V was clipped by 6 bases and J by 4 bases, with 14 bases between them. The CDR3 runs 13 residues. The CDR3 DNA reads TGCAGTGCCGTCGTGAATCTCGCAGATACGCAGTATTTT. It is translated as CSAVVNLADTQYF.

The chain employs TRBV5-1 and TRBJ1-1, with 8 nucleotides matching TRBD1. The CDR3 spans 14 residues. Trimming at V came to 1 base and at J to 3 bases, leaving 2 bases not matched to a gene. Germline CDR1 and CDR2: SGHRS and YFSETQ. The CDR3 reads CASSLQGAHTEAFF. CDR3 DNA sequence: TGCGCCAGCAGCTTGCAGGGGGCGCACACTGAAGCTTTCTTT.

The table lists this clonotype with a few counts. This chain joins TRBV6-1 and TRBJ1-2; D possibly corresponds to TRBD1 (5 bases). V lost 6 bases and J 3 bases, leaving 14 bases between the germline ends. Germline values: CDR1 MNHNS, CDR2 SASEGT. CDR3 length: 14 amino acids. CDR3 residues: CASSDRQGDYGYTF. The CDR3 region has the DNA TGTGCCAGCAGCGACCGGCAGGGAGACTATGGCTACACCTTC.

This clonotype was observed many times. The genes are TRBV6-2 or TRBV6-3 and TRBJ2-4, with D unclear. The V end was cut by 5 bases, the J end by 9 bases, with 14 bases between. CDR1 is MNHEY and CDR2 is SVGEGT in the germline V gene. The CDR3 extends over 13 amino acids. CDR3 sequence: CASSQTAEGIQYF. CDR3 DNA: TGTGCCAGCAGTCAAACGGCAGAAGGCATTCAGTACTTC.

The rearrangement links TRBV20-1 to TRBJ2-5; D uncertain. V lost 3 bases and J lost 0, with 20 bases in between. Per germline, CDR1 DFQATT and CDR2 SNEGSKA (reference sequence). The CDR3 length is 17 residues. The CDR3 coding sequence is TGCAGTGCTAGTTCCCTCGTGCAGGTCGGGTACCAAGAGACCCAGTACTTC. This sequence encodes CSASSLVQVGYQETQYF.

In nucleotides, the CDR3 is TGCAGCGTTGAAGGGAGAATAGCGGGACCCGAGCAGTTCTTC. This encodes CSVEGRIAGPEQFF. The chain carries TRBV29-1 and TRBJ2-1; 8 bases are shared with TRBD2. Germline V lookup: CDR1 SQVTM, CDR2 ANQGSEA. The CDR3 runs 14 residues. Trimming removed 1 base from V and 10 bases from J; junction bases left unmatched: 9.

Ten or more counts support this clonotype. The V gene is TRBV4-2, the J gene TRBJ2-2, with D possibly matching TRBD2 (5 bases). This CDR3 is built from 16 residues. V lost 0 bases, J lost 2 bases, and 10 bases lay in between. The germline V gene has CDR1 LGHNA and CDR2 YNFKEQ. CDR3 sequence: CASSQDPAENTGELFF. CDR3 bases: TGTGCCAGCAGCCAAGATCCAGCGGAAAACACCGGGGAGCTGTTTTTT.